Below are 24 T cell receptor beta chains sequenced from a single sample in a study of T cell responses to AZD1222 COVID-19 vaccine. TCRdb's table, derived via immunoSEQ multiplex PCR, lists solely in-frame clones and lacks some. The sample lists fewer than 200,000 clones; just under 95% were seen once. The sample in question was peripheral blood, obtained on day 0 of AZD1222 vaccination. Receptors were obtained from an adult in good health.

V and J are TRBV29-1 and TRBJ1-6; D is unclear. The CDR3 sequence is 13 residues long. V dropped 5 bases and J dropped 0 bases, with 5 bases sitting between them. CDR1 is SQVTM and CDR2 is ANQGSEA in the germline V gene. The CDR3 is CSVKSSYNSPLHF. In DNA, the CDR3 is TGCAGCGTTAAGAGCTCCTATAATTCACCCCTCCACTTT.

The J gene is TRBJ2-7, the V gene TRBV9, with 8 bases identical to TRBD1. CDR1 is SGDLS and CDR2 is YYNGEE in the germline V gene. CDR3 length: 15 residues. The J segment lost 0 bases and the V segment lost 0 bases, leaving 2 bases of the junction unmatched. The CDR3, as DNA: TGTGCCAGCAGCGTAGGACAGGGGCGCTCCTACGAGCAGTACTTC. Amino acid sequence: CASSVGQGRSYEQYF.

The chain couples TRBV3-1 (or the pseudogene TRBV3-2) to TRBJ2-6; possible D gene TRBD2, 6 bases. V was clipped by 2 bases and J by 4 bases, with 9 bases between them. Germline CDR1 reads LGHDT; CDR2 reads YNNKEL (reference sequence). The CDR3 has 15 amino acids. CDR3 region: CASSQRGTGANVLTF. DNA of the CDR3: TGTGCCAGCAGCCAACGGGGGACGGGGGCCAACGTCCTGACTTTC.

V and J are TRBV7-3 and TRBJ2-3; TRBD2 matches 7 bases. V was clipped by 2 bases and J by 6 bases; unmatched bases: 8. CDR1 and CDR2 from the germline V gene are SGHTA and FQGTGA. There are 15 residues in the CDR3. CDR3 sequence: CASSLGGGISDTQYF. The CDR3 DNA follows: TGTGCCAGCAGCTTAGGCGGGGGAATATCGGATACGCAGTATTTT. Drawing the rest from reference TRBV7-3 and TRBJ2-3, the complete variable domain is GAGVSQTPSNKVTEKGKYVELRCDPISGHTALYWYRQSLGQGPEFLIYFQGTGAADDSGLPNDRFFAVRPEGSVSTLKIQRTERGDSAVYLCASSLGGGISDTQYFGPGTRLTVL.

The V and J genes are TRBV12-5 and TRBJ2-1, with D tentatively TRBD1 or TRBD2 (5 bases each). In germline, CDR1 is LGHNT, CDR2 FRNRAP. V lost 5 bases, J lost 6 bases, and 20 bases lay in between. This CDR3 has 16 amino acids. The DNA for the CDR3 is TGTGCTAGTGGTCCCGGGTATGGAGGTAGGGGCAATGAGCAGTTCTTC. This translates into CASGPGYGGRGNEQFF.

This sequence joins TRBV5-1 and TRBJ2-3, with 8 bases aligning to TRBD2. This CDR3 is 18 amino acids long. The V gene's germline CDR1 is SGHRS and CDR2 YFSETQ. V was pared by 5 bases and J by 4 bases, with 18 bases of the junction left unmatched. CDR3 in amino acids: CASRPLLAALEGSDTQYF. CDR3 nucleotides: TGCGCCAGCAGGCCCCTACTAGCGGCTCTGGAAGGGTCAGATACGCAGTATTTT.

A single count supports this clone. This CDR3 reads CASSLWTGGGQPQHF. CDR3 sequence (DNA): TGTGCCAGTAGCTTGTGGACAGGGGGAGGACAGCCCCAGCATTTT. This chain connects TRBV19 to TRBJ1-5; 10 positions match TRBD1. J was trimmed by 7 bases and V by 6 bases; bases with no gene match: 9. Germline values: CDR1 LNHDA, CDR2 SQIVND (reference sequence). The CDR3 contains 15 residues.

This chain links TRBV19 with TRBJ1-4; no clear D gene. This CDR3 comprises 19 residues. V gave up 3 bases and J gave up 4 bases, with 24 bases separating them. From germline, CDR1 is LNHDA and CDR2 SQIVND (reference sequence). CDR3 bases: TGTGCCAGTAGTATCGGACCGGGCCGTGGCTTGATTCTTAATGAAAAACTGTTTTTT. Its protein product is CASSIGPGRGLILNEKLFF.

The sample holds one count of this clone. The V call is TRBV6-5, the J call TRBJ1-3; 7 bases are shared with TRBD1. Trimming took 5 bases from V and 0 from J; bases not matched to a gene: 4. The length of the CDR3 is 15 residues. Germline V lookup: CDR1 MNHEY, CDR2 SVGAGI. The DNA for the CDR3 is TGTGCCAGCAGTCAGGACAGGAGCTCTGGAAACACCATATATTTT. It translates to CASSQDRSSGNTIYF.

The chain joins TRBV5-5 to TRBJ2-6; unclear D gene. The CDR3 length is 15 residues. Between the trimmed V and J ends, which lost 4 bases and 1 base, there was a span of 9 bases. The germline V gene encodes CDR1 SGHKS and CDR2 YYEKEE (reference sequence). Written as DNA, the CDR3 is TGTGCCAGCAGCCCACACACATCTGGGGCCAACGTCCTGACTTTC. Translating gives CASSPHTSGANVLTF. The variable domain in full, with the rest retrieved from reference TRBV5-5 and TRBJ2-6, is DAGVTQSPTHLIKTRGQQVTLRCSPISGHKSVSWYQQVLGQGPQFIFQYYEKEERGRGNFPDRFSARQFPNYSSELNVNALLLGDSALYLCASSPHTSGANVLTFGAGSRLTVL.

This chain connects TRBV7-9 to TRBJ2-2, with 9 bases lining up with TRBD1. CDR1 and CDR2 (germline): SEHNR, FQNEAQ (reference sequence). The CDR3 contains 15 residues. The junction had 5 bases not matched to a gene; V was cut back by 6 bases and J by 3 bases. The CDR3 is CASSHRGLDTGELFF. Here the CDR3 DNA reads TGTGCCAGCAGTCACAGGGGGCTAGACACCGGGGAGCTGTTTTTT.

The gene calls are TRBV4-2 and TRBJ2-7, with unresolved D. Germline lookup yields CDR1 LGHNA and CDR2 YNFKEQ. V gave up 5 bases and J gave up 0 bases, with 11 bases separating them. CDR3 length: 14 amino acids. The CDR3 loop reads CASSATGISYEQYF. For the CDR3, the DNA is TGTGCCAGCAGCGCTACGGGTATCTCCTACGAGCAGTACTTC.

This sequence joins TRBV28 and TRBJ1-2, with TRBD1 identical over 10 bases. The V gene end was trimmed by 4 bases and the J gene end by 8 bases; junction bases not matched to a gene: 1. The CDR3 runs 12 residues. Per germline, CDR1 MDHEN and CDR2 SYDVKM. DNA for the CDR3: TGTGCCAGCAGTTCGGGACAGGGGGGCTACACCTTC. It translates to CASSSGQGGYTF.

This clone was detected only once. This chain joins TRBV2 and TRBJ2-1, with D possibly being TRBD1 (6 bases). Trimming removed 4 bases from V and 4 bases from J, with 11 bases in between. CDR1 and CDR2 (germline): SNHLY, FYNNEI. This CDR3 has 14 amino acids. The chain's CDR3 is CASSATRGYNEQFF. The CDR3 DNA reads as TGTGCCAGCAGTGCCACTAGGGGGTACAATGAGCAGTTCTTC.

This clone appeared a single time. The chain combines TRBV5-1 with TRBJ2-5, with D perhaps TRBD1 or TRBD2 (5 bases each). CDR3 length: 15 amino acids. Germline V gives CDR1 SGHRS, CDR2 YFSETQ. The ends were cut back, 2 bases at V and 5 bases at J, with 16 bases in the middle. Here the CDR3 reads CASSFRDRQRETQYF. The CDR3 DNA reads TGCGCCAGCAGCTTCAGGGACCGCCAGCGGGAGACCCAGTACTTC.

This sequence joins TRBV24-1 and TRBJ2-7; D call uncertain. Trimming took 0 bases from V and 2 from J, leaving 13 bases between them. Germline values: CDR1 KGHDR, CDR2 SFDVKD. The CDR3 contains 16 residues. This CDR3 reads CATSDLARTYPYEQYF. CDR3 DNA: TGTGCCACCAGTGATTTGGCCCGTACCTACCCCTACGAGCAGTACTTC.

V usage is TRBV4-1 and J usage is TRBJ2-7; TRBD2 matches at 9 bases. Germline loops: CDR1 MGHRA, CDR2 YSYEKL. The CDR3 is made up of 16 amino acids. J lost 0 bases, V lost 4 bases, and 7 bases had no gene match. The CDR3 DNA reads TGCGCCAGCAGCCTTTATCTAGCGGGGAGCTCCTACGAGCAGTACTTC. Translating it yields CASSLYLAGSSYEQYF.

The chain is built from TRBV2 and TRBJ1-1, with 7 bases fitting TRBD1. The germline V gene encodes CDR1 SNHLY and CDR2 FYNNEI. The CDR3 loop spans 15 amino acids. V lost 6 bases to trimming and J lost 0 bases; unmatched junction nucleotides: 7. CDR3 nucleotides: TGTGCCAGCAGCGCGGGGACAGATATGAACACTGAAGCTTTCTTT. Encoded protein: CASSAGTDMNTEAFF.

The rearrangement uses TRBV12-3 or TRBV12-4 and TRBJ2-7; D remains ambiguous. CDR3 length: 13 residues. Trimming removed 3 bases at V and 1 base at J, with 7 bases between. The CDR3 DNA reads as TGTGCCAGCAGTTTTGGGGATTCCTACGAGCAGTACTTC. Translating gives CASSFGDSYEQYF.

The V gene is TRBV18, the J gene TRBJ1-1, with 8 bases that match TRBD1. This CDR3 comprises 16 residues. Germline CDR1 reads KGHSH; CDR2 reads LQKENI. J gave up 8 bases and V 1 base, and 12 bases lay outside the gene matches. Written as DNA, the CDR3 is TGTGCCAGCTCACCACAGAATGCCAGGGGGCTCATAGAAGCTTTCTTT. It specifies CASSPQNARGLIEAFF. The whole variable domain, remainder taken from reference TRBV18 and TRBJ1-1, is NAGVMQNPRHLVRRRGQEARLRCSPMKGHSHVYWYRQLPEEGLKFMVYLQKENIIDESGMPKERFSAEFPKEGPSILRIQQVVRGDSAAYFCASSPQNARGLIEAFFGQGTRLTVV.

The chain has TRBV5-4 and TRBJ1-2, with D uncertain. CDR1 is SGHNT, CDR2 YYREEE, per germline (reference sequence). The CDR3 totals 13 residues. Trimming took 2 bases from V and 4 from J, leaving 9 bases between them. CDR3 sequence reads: CASSLGGSYGYTF. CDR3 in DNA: TGTGCCAGCAGCTTAGGCGGGTCCTATGGCTACACCTTC.

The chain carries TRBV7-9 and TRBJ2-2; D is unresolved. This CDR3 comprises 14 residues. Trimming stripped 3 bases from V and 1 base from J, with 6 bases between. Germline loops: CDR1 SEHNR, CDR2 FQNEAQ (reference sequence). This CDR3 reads CASSFSQNTGELFF. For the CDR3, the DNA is TGTGCCAGCAGCTTCAGTCAGAACACCGGGGAGCTGTTTTTT. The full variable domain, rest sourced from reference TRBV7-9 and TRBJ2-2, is DTGVSQNPRHKITKRGQNVTFRCDPISEHNRLYWYRQTLGQGPEFLTYFQNEAQLEKSRLLSDRFSAERPKGSFSTLEIQRTEQGDSAMYLCASSFSQNTGELFFGEGSRLTVL.

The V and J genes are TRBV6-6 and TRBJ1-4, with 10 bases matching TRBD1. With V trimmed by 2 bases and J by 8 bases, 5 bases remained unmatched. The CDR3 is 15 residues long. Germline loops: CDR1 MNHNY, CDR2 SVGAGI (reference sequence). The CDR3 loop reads CASSYGGTGEEKLFF. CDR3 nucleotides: TGTGCCAGCAGTTACGGGGGGACAGGGGAGGAAAAACTGTTTTTT.

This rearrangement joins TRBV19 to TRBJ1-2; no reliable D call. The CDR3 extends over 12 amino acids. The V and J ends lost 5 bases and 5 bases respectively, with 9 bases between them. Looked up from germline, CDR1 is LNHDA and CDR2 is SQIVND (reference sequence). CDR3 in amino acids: CASSPPQYGYTF. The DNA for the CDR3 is TGTGCCAGTAGTCCCCCACAGTATGGCTACACCTTC.